A selection of T cell receptor beta chains follows, all from one sample in a study of T cell responses to AZD1222 COVID-19 vaccine. Method: immunoSEQ multiplex PCR; TCRdb's copy keeps in-frame clones and lacks some. Among under 200,000 clones listed, around 94% were seen once. The material sequenced was peripheral blood, taken on day 0 of AZD1222 vaccination. Receptors originate from an adult in good health. Both conserved end residues are part of each CDR3. The D gene is left open where the match is weak. Some rows mark clone size as missing; the rest say once, few, many or name a class of expanded clone.

j_call | d_call | v_call | clone_size | cdr3_aa
TRBJ2-1 | TRBD2 | TRBV3-1/TRBV3-2 | - | CASSQGLAGDEQFF
TRBJ1-1 | - | TRBV19 | - | CASSWGNTEAFF
TRBJ1-5 | - | TRBV28 | - | CASRAAPTLDQPQHF
TRBJ2-7 | - | TRBV7-2 | once | CASSLSPRAGLVHEQYF
TRBJ2-5 | - | TRBV7-8 | - | CASSGGTEETQYF
TRBJ2-7 | TRBD2 | TRBV28 | once | CASRPAGPDPYEQYF
TRBJ2-7 | TRBD1 | TRBV5-5 | - | CASILTGASTYEQYF
TRBJ1-2 | - | TRBV7-3 | - | CASGAGRAGGYTF
TRBJ1-5 | - | TRBV27 | - | CASSLKENQPQHF
TRBJ1-1 | - | TRBV5-5 | - | CASSLGKANTEAFF
TRBJ2-1 | - | TRBV5-1 | - | CASSLSGNNEQFF
TRBJ1-2 | - | TRBV4-1 | - | CASSQDGRQGNGYTF
TRBJ1-1 | - | TRBV11-2 | once | CASSLVHTEAFF
TRBJ2-2 | - | TRBV28 | - | CASSRPGETGELFF
TRBJ1-1 | - | TRBV30 | - | CAWKSRAFTEAFF
TRBJ1-5 | - | TRBV2 | - | CASRNMMNQPQHF
TRBJ1-1 | - | TRBV7-9 | - | CASSLTENTEAFF
TRBJ1-2 | - | TRBV15 | - | CATSTGDVDGYTF
TRBJ2-7 | - | TRBV5-5 | - | CASTLLGDGPEQYF
TRBJ2-2 | - | TRBV9 | - | CASSVTGELFF
TRBJ1-6 | - | TRBV28 | - | CASGPEGSPLHF
TRBJ1-1 | TRBD1 | TRBV29-1 | - | CSVGGQINTEAFF
TRBJ2-2 | - | TRBV19 | - | CATKGPDTGELFF
TRBJ1-3 | TRBD1 | TRBV29-1 | - | CSVVDRGVGNTIYF
TRBJ1-1 | - | TRBV24-1 | - | CATSDIGTEAFF
TRBJ1-2 | - | TRBV5-5 | - | CASSPTWTSSGGYTF
TRBJ1-2 | - | TRBV6-1 | - | CASSEEGRYGYTF
TRBJ1-5 | - | TRBV2 | - | CASSSAPDTNQPQHF
TRBJ1-2 | TRBD1 | TRBV18 | - | CASSLDRNYGYTF
TRBJ1-6 | TRBD1 | TRBV27 | - | CASRKGQGVPPLHF
TRBJ1-3 | - | TRBV7-6 | once | CASSFGQPGNTIYF
TRBJ2-2 | - | TRBV9 | once | CASSVDPAANTGELFF
TRBJ2-1 | TRBD2 | TRBV9 | - | CASSGTLTSGRQFF
TRBJ2-1 | - | TRBV3-1/TRBV3-2 | - | CASSPRGRGGNEQFF
TRBJ2-1 | - | TRBV5-5 | - | CASSYRWRDYEQFF
TRBJ2-1 | - | TRBV6-1 | - | CASSEAGYEQFF
TRBJ1-2 | - | TRBV2 | - | CASRTEIGYTF
TRBJ2-7 | - | TRBV27 | - | CASSHNGPGGVYEQYF
TRBJ2-1 | TRBD1 | TRBV19 | once | CASSMGQGPYNEQFF
TRBJ1-1 | - | TRBV10-3 | - | CAISESHVGREAFF
TRBJ1-2 | - | TRBV11-2 | once | CASSLEEGGAGYTF
TRBJ2-1 | - | TRBV11-3 | - | CASSLGGTDSYNEQFF
TRBJ2-3 | - | TRBV10-3 | - | CAIRIGSPASTDTQYF
TRBJ2-7 | - | TRBV6-5 | - | CAVRGGTSYEQYF
TRBJ2-1 | - | TRBV11-2 | - | CASSLASAHNEQFF
TRBJ1-1 | - | TRBV18 | - | CASSPPAVMNTEAFF
TRBJ2-1 | - | TRBV3-1/TRBV3-2 | once | CASSQALAGIEQFF
TRBJ2-6 | - | TRBV20-1 | once | CSASKDKGGANVLTF
TRBJ1-2 | - | TRBV6-5 | once | CASSYSSGRGYGYTF
TRBJ1-6 | - | TRBV9 | - | CASGGSPLHF
TRBJ2-1 | - | TRBV30 | - | CAWSFGPPYNEQFF
TRBJ2-2 | TRBD1 | TRBV15 | - | CATSTDREFTGELFF
TRBJ2-3 | - | TRBV24-1 | - | CATSDNRRTHTQYF
TRBJ1-1 | - | TRBV10-1 | - | CASSEGPSTGNTEAFF
TRBJ1-5 | - | TRBV2 | - | CASDGVRPEDQPQHF